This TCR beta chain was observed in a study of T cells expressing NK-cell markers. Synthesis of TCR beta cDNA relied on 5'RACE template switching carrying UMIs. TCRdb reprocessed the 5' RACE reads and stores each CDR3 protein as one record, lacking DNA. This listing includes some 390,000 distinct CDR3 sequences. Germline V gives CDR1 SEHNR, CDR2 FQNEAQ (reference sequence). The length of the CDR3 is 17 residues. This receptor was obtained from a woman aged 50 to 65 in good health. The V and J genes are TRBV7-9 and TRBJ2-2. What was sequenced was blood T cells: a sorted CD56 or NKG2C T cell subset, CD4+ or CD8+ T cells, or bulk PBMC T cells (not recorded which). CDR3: CASSLLPRTTNTGELFF.